The 21 T cell receptor beta chains given below trace back to one sample, sequenced in a study of technical replicates of blood from several donors. Data came from immunoSEQ multiplex PCR; TCRdb stores just in-frame clones and leaves some out. This table has around 90,000 clones, around 94% appearing once. The sample consisted of T cells isolated from PBMCs. These receptors were taken from a human donor in good health.

The chain is built from TRBV19 and TRBJ2-7; perhaps TRBD2 as D (5 bases). From germline, CDR1 is LNHDA and CDR2 SQIVND (reference sequence). Trimming removed 3 bases from V and 4 bases from J, with 7 bases in between. CDR3 size: 12 residues. CDR3 amino acids: CASSIRGYEQYF. The CDR3 DNA follows: TGTGCCAGTAGTATCCGGGGTTACGAGCAGTACTTC.

V is TRBV7-8 and J is TRBJ2-7; D is ambiguous. The germline V gene has CDR1 SGHVS and CDR2 FQNEAQ. The CDR3 covers 15 residues. The germline V and J ends were trimmed by 1 base and 5 bases, with 15 bases remaining between them. The CDR3: CASSLGLHRAHEQYF. The CDR3 DNA follows: TGTGCCAGCAGCTTAGGGTTGCATCGCGCGCACGAGCAGTACTTC.

This clone was counted once. This sequence joins TRBV28 and TRBJ2-5; 7 positions match TRBD2. CDR3 length: 17 residues. Trimming removed 7 bases from V and 5 bases from J; junction bases left unmatched: 19. The germline gives CDR1 MDHEN, CDR2 SYDVKM. The CDR3 reads CASTSTWGGRNGETQYF. The CDR3, as DNA: TGTGCCAGCACCTCCACCTGGGGCGGGAGAAATGGGGAGACCCAGTACTTC.

V is TRBV5-1 and J is TRBJ1-1; 8 nucleotides align to TRBD1. Germline assignment: CDR1 SGHRS and CDR2 YFSETQ. V lost 4 bases, J lost 2 bases, and 10 bases stayed unmatched. The CDR3 runs to 16 residues. The CDR3 region is CASSPATGGENTEAFF. As DNA, the CDR3 is TGCGCCAGCAGCCCGGCAACAGGGGGAGAAAACACTGAAGCTTTCTTT.

This rearrangement joins TRBV7-9 to TRBJ2-7, with D possibly TRBD2 on 5 matching bases. This CDR3 is built from 17 residues. The ends were cut back, 1 base at V and 5 bases at J, with 21 bases in the middle. CDR1 and CDR2 from the germline V gene are SEHNR and FQNEAQ (reference sequence). In nucleotides, the CDR3 is TGTGCCAGCAGCTTAGGGGTCGGGGTGGCGGGTGTAGACGAGCAGTACTTC. Protein sequence: CASSLGVGVAGVDEQYF.

The chain recombines TRBV19 with TRBJ2-1, with 14 bases aligning to TRBD2. Looked up from germline, CDR1 is LNHDA and CDR2 is SQIVND (reference sequence). This CDR3 is built from 19 residues. Germline trimming cut 2 bases from V and 7 bases from J; bases unmatched to any gene: 13. DNA for the CDR3: TGTGCCAGTAGTATAACCGGGACTAGCGGGAGAGTTTTGAGGAATGAGCAGTTCTTC. This gives the protein CASSITGTSGRVLRNEQFF.

V gene TRBV6-5 combines with J gene TRBJ2-3; 8 bases align to TRBD1. The CDR3 runs to 15 residues. The germline V gene encodes CDR1 MNHEY and CDR2 SVGAGI. V lost 6 bases and J lost 3; bases outside the gene matches: 8. Here the CDR3 reads CASSRQGRYTDTQYF. CDR3 coding DNA: TGTGCCAGCAGCCGACAGGGGCGTTATACAGATACGCAGTATTTT.

The gene calls are TRBV19 and TRBJ1-4; D gene unclear. Trimming shortened V by 6 bases and J by 8 bases, and 16 bases separated the two germline ends. Germline CDR1 and CDR2: LNHDA and SQIVND (reference sequence). The CDR3 extends over 14 amino acids. In DNA, the CDR3 is TGTGCCAGTAGGGGAGACGTCGTGGGGGAAAAACTGTTTTTT. This codes for CASRGDVVGEKLFF.

The chain joins TRBV7-3 to TRBJ2-1, with a tentative D call TRBD1 (5 bases). The ends were cut back, 2 bases at V and 9 bases at J, with 8 bases in the middle. The V gene's germline CDR1 is SGHTA and CDR2 FQGTGA. CDR3 length equals 12 residues. The CDR3 sequence: CASSLFGAEQFF. CDR3 coding DNA: TGTGCCAGCAGCTTATTTGGGGCTGAGCAGTTCTTC.

The chain carries TRBV5-1 and TRBJ1-1, with 8 bases that match TRBD1. Germline CDR1 SGHRS, CDR2 YFSETQ. Trimming took 0 bases from V and 7 from J; bases not matched to a gene: 5. This CDR3 has 14 amino acids. The CDR3 loop is CASSLEGQGGEAFF. The CDR3, as DNA: TGCGCCAGCAGCTTGGAAGGACAGGGCGGTGAAGCTTTCTTT.

V usage is TRBV6-5 and J usage is TRBJ2-2, with 8 bases lining up with TRBD1. The CDR3 sequence is 15 residues long. J lost 3 bases, V lost 2 bases, and 2 bases had no gene match. CDR1 and CDR2 from the germline V gene are MNHEY and SVGAGI. CDR3 loop: CASSYQQGDTGELFF. The CDR3 nucleotides are TGTGCCAGCAGTTACCAACAGGGGGACACCGGGGAGCTGTTTTTT.

The J gene is TRBJ2-5, the V gene TRBV29-1; D possibly corresponds to TRBD2 (6 bases). Germline CDR1 reads SQVTM; CDR2 reads ANQGSEA. V was shortened by 1 base and J by 3 bases, with 18 bases between the two germline ends. The CDR3 runs to 16 residues. CDR3 DNA: TGCAGCGTTGAAGTGGGGTCTAGCGCTGATGAAGAGACCCAGTACTTC. Amino acids: CSVEVGSSADEETQYF.

The gene calls are TRBV5-1 and TRBJ2-7, with D possibly being TRBD2 (6 bases). The V gene's germline CDR1 is SGHRS and CDR2 YFSETQ. The CDR3 extends over 17 amino acids. The V gene lost 0 bases and the J gene lost 3 bases, with 19 bases spanning the gap. The CDR3 region is CASSLAQATSTLYEQYF. For the CDR3, the DNA is TGCGCCAGCAGCTTGGCTCAGGCGACTAGTACTCTCTACGAGCAGTACTTC.

The chain joins TRBV5-1 to TRBJ2-7, with 11 nucleotides matching TRBD2. The length of the CDR3 is 15 residues. CDR1 is SGHRS and CDR2 is YFSETQ in the germline V gene. Unmatched junction bases numbered 6, after V lost 4 bases and J lost 3 bases. CDR3 coding DNA: TGCGCCAGCAGCCCCGGGACTAGCGGAATCTACGAGCAGTACTTC. Its protein is CASSPGTSGIYEQYF.

The gene calls are TRBV7-2 and TRBJ2-7, with TRBD2 identical over 16 bases. This CDR3 contains 16 residues. The junction had 3 bases not matched to a gene; V was cut back by 5 bases and J by 2 bases. CDR1 SGHTA and CDR2 FQGNSA come from the germline V gene. CDR3 amino acids: CASSTGTSGGAYEQYF. CDR3 DNA sequence: TGTGCCAGCAGCACTGGGACTAGCGGGGGGGCCTACGAGCAGTACTTC.

This clone was seen once. V gene TRBV28 combines with J gene TRBJ1-5; tentative D call: TRBD1 (6 bases). The CDR3 has 13 amino acids. V lost 5 bases, J lost 6 bases, and 11 bases lay in between. Germline V gene lookup returns CDR1 MDHEN and CDR2 SYDVKM. This CDR3 reads CASSGGPVQPQHF. CDR3 bases: TGTGCCAGCAGTGGGGGCCCGGTTCAGCCCCAGCATTTT.

J is TRBJ1-1 and V is TRBV6-5, with TRBD1 matching over 7 bases. V trimming: 6 bases; J trimming: 4 bases; junction bases outside the gene matches: 5. The germline CDR1 and CDR2 sequences are MNHEY and SVGAGI. The CDR3 is 13 amino acids. Here the CDR3 reads CASRRTGATEAFF. The CDR3 DNA sequence: TGTGCCAGCAGGCGAACAGGGGCCACTGAAGCTTTCTTT.

V is TRBV30 and J is TRBJ2-5, with 7 bases matching TRBD2. Germline V gene lookup returns CDR1 GTSNPN and CDR2 SVGIG (reference sequence). V was pared by 1 base and J by 0 bases, with 8 bases of the junction left unmatched. The CDR3 is made up of 16 amino acids. This CDR3 reads CAWSAKNSGHQETQYF. The DNA of the CDR3 is TGTGCCTGGAGTGCAAAGAATAGCGGGCACCAAGAGACCCAGTACTTC.

The gene calls are TRBV13 and TRBJ2-2; 12 bases are a match to TRBD2. V lost 4 bases, J lost 5 bases, and 14 bases stayed unmatched. CDR1 and CDR2 from the germline V gene are PRHDT and FYEKMQ (reference sequence). The CDR3 loop spans 19 amino acids. The CDR3 DNA sequence: TGTGCCAGCAGCTCACACAACCGACTAGCGGGAGTTCCAACCGGGGAGCTGTTTTTT. Its translation is CASSSHNRLAGVPTGELFF.

The chain employs TRBV6-4 and TRBJ2-2; 10 bases match TRBD2. The germline gives CDR1 MRHNA, CDR2 SNTAGT. This CDR3 region has 15 residues. V was pared by 4 bases and J by 3 bases, with 2 bases of the junction left unmatched. CDR3 amino acids: CASSASGGHTGELFF. Here the CDR3 DNA reads TGTGCCAGCAGTGCTAGCGGGGGACACACCGGGGAGCTGTTTTTT.

This clone was found a few times. This sequence joins TRBV27 and TRBJ1-5; no clear D. V gave up 2 bases and J gave up 9 bases, with 11 bases separating them. Germline CDR1 reads MNHEY; CDR2 reads SMNVEV (reference sequence). The CDR3 is 13 residues long. The CDR3 DNA reads as TGTGCCAGCAGTTTAAGAGAGGGAGTGCCCCAGCATTTT. Protein sequence: CASSLREGVPQHF.